Only a few counts were recorded for the clone carrying this TCR beta chain. The data derive from a study of shared clonotypes between healthy human individuals. Sequencing was performed with immunoSEQ multiplex PCR; in TCRdb, only in-frame clones are kept and a portion is missing. Among nearly 1,000,000 clones listed, around 80% were seen once. The CDR3 totals 13 residues. In germline, CDR1 is GTSNPN, CDR2 SVGIG (reference sequence). Trimming took 8 bases from V and 6 from J; bases not matched to a gene: 9. The chain links TRBV30 to TRBJ2-3, with 9 nucleotides matching TRBD2. Sequences were obtained from memory CD4+ T cells sorted from blood. Subset meaning: CD45RA-negative fraction. The clonotype was recovered from a man aged 18 to 30 in good health. CDR3 sequence (DNA): TGTGCCCGCAGCGGGAGGAAGTCGGATACGCAGTATTTT. Its protein product is CARSGRKSDTQYF.